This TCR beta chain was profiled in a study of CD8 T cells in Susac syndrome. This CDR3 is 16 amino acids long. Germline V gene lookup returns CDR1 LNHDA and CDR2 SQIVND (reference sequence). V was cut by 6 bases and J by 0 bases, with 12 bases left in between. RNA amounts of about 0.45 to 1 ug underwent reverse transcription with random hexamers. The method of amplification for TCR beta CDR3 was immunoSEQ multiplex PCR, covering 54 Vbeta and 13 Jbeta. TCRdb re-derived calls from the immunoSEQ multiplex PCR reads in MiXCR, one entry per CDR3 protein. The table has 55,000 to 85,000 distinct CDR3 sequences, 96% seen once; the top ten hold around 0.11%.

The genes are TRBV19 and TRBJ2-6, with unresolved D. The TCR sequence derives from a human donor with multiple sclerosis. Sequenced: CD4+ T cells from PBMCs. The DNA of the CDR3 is TGTGCCAGTAGACCACAGACCAGCTCTGGGGCCAACGTCCTGACTTTC. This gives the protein CASRPQTSSGANVLTF.